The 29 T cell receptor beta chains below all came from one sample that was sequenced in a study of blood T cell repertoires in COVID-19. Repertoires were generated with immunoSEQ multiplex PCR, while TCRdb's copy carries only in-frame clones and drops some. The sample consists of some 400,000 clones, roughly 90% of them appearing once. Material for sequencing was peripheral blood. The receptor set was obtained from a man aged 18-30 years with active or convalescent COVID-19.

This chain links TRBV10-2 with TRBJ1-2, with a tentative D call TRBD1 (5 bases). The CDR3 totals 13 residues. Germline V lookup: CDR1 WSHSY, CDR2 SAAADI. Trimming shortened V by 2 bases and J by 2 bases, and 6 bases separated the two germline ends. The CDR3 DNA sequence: TGCGCCAGCAGTGAGGCAGGGAACTATGGCTACACCTTC. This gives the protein CASSEAGNYGYTF.

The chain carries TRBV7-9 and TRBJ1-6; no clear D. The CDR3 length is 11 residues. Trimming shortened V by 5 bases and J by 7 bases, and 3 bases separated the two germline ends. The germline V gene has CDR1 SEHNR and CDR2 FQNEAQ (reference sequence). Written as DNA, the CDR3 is TGTGCCAGCAGCACAAATTCACCCCTCCACTTT. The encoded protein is CASSTNSPLHF.

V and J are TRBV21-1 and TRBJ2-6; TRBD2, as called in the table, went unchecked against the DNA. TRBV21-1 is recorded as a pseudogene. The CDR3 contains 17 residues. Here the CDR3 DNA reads TGTGCCAGCAGCAAAGGAAGGGGGGGTTCTGGGGCCAACGTCCTGACTTTC. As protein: CASSKGRGGSGANVLTF.

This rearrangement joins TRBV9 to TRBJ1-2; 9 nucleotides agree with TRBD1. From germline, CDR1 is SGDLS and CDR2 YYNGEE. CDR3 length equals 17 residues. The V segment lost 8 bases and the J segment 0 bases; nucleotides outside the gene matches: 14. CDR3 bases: TGTGCCAGGAAGCGGGGAGGACAGGGGCGAACTAACTATGGCTACACCTTC. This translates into CARKRGGQGRTNYGYTF.

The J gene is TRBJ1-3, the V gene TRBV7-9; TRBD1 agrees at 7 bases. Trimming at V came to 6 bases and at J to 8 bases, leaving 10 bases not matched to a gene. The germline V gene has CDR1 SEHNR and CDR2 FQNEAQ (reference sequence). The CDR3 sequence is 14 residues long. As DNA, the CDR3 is TGTGCCAGCAGTTTAAGGGACAGCCCTGACACCATATATTTT. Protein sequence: CASSLRDSPDTIYF.

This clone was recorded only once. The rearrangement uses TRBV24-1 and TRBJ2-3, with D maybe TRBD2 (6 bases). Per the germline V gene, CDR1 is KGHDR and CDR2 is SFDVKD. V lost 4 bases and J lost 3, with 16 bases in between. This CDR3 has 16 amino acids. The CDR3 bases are TGTGCCACCAGTGACCCCGGGCGGAGGGGAACAGATACGCAGTATTTT. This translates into CATSDPGRRGTDTQYF.

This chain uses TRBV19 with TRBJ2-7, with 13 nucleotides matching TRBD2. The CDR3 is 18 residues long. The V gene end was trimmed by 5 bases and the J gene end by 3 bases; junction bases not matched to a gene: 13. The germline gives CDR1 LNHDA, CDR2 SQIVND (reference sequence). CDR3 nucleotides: TGTGCCAGTAGTGGGGTTCCAGGACTAGCGGGAGCGAGCTACGAGCAGTACTTC. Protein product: CASSGVPGLAGASYEQYF. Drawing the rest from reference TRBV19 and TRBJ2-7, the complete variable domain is DGGITQSPKYLFRKEGQNVTLSCEQNLNHDAMYWYRQDPGQGLRLIYYSQIVNDFQKGDIAEGYSVSREKKESFPLTVTSAQKNPTAFYLCASSGVPGLAGASYEQYFGPGTRLTVT.

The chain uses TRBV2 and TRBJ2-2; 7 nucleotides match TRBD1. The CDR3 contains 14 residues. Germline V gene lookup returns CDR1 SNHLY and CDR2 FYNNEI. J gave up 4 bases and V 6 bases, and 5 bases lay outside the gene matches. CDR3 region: CASRGTDITGELFF. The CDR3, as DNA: TGTGCCAGCAGAGGGACAGACATCACCGGGGAGCTGTTTTTT.

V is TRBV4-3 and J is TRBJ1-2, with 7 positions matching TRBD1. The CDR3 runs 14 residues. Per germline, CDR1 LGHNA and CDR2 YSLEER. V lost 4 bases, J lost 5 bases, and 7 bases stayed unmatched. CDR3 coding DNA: TGCGCCAGCAGCCCGGGGACAGAAGGTTATGGCTACACCTTC. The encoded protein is CASSPGTEGYGYTF.

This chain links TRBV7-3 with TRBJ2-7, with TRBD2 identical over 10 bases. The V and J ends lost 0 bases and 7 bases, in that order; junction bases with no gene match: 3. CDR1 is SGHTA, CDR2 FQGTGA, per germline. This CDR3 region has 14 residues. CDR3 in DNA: TGTGCCAGCAGCTTAACAGCGGGAGGGCTAGAGCAGTACTTC. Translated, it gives CASSLTAGGLEQYF.

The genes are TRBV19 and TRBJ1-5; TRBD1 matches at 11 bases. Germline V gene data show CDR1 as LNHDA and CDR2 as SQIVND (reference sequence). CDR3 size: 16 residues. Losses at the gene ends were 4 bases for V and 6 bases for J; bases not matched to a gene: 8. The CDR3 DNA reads TGTGCCAGTAGTAGCTTTAAGGACAGGGGGCCTCAGCCCCAGCATTTT. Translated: CASSSFKDRGPQPQHF.

The CDR3 DNA is TGTGCCAGCTCACCACAAGGGACAGGTCCACAGATTTCGGGGTTCTTC. It is translated as CASSPQGTGPQISGFF. This chain joins TRBV18 and TRBJ2-1; TRBD1 agrees at 8 bases. The germline V gene encodes CDR1 KGHSH and CDR2 LQKENI. The junction had 17 bases not matched to a gene; V was cut back by 1 base and J by 15 bases. This CDR3 is built from 16 residues.

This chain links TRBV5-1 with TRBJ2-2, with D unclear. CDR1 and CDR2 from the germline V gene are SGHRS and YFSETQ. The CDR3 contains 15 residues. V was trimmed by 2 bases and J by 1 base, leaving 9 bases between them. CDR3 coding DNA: TGCGCCAGCAGCTTCCGATCAGGGAACACCGGGGAGCTGTTTTTT. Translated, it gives CASSFRSGNTGELFF.

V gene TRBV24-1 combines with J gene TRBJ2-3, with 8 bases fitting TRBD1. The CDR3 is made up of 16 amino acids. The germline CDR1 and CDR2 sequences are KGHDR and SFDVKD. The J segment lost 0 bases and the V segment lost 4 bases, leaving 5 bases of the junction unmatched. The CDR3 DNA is TGTGCCACCAGTGACCATCGGACAGGGAGCACAGATACGCAGTATTTT. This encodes CATSDHRTGSTDTQYF.

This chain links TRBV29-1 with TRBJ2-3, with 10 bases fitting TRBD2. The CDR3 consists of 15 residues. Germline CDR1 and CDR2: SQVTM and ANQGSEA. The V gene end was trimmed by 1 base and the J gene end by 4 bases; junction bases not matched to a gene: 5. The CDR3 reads CSVEGGTSVADTQYF. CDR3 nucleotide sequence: TGCAGCGTTGAAGGGGGGACTAGCGTCGCAGATACGCAGTATTTT.

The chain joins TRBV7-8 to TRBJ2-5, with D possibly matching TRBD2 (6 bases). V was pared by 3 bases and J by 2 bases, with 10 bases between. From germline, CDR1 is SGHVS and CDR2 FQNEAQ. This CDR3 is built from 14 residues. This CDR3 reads CASSFSGGQETQYF. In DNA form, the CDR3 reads TGTGCCAGCAGCTTTTCCGGGGGTCAAGAGACCCAGTACTTC.

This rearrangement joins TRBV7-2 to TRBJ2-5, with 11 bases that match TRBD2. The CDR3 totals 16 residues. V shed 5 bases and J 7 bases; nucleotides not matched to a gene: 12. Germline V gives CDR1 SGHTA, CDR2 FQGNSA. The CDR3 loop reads CASSRRGSGGVATQYF. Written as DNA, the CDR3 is TGTGCCAGCAGCCGCCGCGGTAGCGGGGGGGTTGCGACCCAGTACTTC.

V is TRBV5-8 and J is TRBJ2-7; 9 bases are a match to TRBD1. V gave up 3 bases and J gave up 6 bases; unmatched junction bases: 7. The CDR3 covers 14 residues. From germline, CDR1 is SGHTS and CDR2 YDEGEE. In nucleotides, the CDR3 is TGTGCCAGCAGCTACTCCGGGACAGGGTTCGAGCAGTACTTC. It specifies CASSYSGTGFEQYF. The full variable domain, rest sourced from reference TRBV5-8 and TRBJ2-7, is EAGVTQSPTHLIKTRGQQATLRCSPISGHTSVYWYQQALGLGLQFLLWYDEGEERNRGNFPPRFSGRQFPNYSSELNVNALELEDSALYLCASSYSGTGFEQYFGPGTRLTVT.

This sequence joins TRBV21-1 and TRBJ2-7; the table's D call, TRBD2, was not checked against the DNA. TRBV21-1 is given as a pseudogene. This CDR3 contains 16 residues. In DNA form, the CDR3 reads TGTGCCAGCACCACGGGTGCGGGGGGACTAGACCACGAGCAGTACTTC. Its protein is CASTTGAGGLDHEQYF.

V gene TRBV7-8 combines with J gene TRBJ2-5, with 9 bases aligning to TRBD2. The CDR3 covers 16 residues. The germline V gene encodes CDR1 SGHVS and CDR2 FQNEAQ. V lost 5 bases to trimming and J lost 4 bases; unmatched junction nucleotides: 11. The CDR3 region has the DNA TGTGCCAGCAGCCCGGGTAGCGGGAGTCGGAGAGAGACCCAGTACTTC. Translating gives CASSPGSGSRRETQYF.

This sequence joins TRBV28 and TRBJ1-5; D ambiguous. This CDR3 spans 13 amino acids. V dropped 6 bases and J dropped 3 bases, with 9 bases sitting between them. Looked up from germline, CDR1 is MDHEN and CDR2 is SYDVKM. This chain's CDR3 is CASRKQFNQPQHF. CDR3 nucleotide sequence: TGTGCCAGCAGAAAACAGTTCAATCAGCCCCAGCATTTT.

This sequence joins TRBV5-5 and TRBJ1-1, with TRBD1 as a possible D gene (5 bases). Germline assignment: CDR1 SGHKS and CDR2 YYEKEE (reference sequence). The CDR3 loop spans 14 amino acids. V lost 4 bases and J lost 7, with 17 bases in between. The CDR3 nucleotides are TGTGCCAGCAGCCTTGACAGTTTATGGCGTGAAGCTTTCTTT. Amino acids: CASSLDSLWREAFF.

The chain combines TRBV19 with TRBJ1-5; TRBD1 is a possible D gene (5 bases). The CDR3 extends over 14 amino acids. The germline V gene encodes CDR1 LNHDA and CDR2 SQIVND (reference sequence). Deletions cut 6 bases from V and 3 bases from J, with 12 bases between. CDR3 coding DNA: TGTGCCAGTAGCAGCGACAGTCACAATCAGCCCCAGCATTTT. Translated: CASSSDSHNQPQHF.

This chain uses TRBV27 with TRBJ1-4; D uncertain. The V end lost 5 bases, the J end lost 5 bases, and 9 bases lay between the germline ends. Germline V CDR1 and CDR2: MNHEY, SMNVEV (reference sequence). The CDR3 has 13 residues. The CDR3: CASSAWPNEKLFF. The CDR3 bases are TGTGCCAGCAGTGCCTGGCCCAATGAAAAACTGTTTTTT.

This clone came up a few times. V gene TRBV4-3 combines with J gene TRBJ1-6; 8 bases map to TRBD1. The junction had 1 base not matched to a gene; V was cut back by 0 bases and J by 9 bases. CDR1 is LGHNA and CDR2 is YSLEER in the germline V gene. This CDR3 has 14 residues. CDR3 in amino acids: CASSQDRGRSPLHF. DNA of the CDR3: TGCGCCAGCAGCCAAGACAGGGGGCGTTCACCCCTCCACTTT.

The CDR3 DNA sequence: TGCGCCAGCAACAGCCAGGGGGCTTCGTCTGCGGGCTACACCTTC. This sequence encodes CASNSQGASSAGYTF. The gene calls are TRBV5-1 and TRBJ1-2; 8 nucleotides agree with TRBD1. The CDR3 runs 15 residues. Germline-derived CDR1 and CDR2 are SGHRS and YFSETQ. V shed 6 bases, J shed 8 bases, and the junction held 15 bases outside the gene matches. The full variable domain, in which reference TRBV5-1 and TRBJ1-2 provide the parts outside the CDR3, is KAGVTQTPRYLIKTRGQQVTLSCSPISGHRSVSWYQQTPGQGLQFLFEYFSETQRNKGNFPGRFSGRQFSNSRSEMNVSTLELGDSALYLCASNSQGASSAGYTFGSGTRLTVV.

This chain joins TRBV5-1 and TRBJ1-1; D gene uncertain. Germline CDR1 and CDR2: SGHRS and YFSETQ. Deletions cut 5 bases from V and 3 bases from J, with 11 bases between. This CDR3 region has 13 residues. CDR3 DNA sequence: TGCGCCAGCAGGTCTCGGGATGACACTGAAGCTTTCTTT. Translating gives CASRSRDDTEAFF.

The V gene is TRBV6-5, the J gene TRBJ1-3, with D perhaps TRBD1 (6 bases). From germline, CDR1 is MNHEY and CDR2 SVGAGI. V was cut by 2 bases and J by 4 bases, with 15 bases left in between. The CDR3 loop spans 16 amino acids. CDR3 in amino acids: CASSYTVPGQGNTIYF. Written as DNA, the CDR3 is TGTGCCAGCAGTTACACAGTACCGGGACAAGGAAACACCATATATTTT.

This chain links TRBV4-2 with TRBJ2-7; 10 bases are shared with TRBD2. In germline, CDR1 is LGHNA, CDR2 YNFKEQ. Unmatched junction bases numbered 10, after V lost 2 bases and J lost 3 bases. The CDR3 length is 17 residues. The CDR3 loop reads CASSQISGGAGFYEQYF. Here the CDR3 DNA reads TGTGCCAGCAGCCAAATCAGCGGGGGGGCGGGTTTCTACGAGCAGTACTTC.